The table lists the clone carrying this T cell receptor (beta chain) with a few counts. With 2 bases removed from V and 2 bases from J, the gap between germline ends came to 9 bases. The CDR3 runs 14 residues. Germline V CDR1 and CDR2: KGHSH, LQKENI. Primers: 60 Vbeta forward and 13 Jbeta reverse. TCRdb's table, derived via immunoSEQ multiplex PCR, lists solely in-frame clones and lacks some. In the table there are some 130,000 clones, about 82% of which are singletons. This specimen belongs to a study of cytomegalovirus exposure and HLA in healthy donors. The genes are TRBV18 and TRBJ1-1; D perhaps matches TRBD1 (5 bases). This clonotype was obtained from a man between 25 and 39 years old in good health. The source material was PBMCs. CDR3: CASSPGHTNTEAFF. The CDR3 DNA is TGTGCCAGCTCACCAGGACATACAAACACTGAAGCTTTCTTT. Supplemented by reference TRBV18 and TRBJ1-1, the full variable domain reads NAGVMQNPRHLVRRRGQEARLRCSPMKGHSHVYWYRQLPEEGLKFMVYLQKENIIDESGMPKERFSAEFPKEGPSILRIQQVVRGDSAAYFCASSPGHTNTEAFFGQGTRLTVV.